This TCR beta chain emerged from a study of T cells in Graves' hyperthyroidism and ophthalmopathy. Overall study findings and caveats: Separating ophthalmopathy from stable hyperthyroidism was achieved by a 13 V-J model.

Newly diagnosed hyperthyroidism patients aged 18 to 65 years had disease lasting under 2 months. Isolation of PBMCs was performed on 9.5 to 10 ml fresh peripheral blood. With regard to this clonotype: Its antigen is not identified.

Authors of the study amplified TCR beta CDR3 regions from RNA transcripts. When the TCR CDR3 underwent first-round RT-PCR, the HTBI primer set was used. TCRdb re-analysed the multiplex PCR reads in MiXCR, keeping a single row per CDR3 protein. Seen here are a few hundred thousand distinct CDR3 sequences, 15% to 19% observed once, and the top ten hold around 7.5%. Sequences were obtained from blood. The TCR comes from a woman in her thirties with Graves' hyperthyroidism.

CDR3 sequence (DNA): TGTGCCTGGAGTTTGCGGAACAATCAGCCCCAGCATTTT. Translating it yields CAWSLRNNQPQHF. The chain recombines TRBV30 with TRBJ1-5; D is unclear. The germline CDR1 and CDR2 sequences are GTSNPN and SVGIG (reference sequence). Trimming pared 2 bases from V and 3 bases from J, leaving 8 bases between. This CDR3 spans 13 amino acids.